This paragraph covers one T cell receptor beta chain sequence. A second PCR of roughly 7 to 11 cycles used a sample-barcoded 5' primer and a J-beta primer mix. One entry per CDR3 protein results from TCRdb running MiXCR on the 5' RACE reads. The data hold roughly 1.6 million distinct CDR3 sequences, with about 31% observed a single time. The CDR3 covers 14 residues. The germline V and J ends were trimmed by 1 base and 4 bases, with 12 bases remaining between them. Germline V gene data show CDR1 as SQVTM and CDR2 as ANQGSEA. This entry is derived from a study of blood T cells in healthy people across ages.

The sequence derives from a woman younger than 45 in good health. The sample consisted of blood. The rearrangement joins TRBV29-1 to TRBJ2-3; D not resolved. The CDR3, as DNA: TGCAGCGTTGAAGTCTCTCTAGTTCCAGATACGCAGTATTTT. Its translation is CSVEVSLVPDTQYF.